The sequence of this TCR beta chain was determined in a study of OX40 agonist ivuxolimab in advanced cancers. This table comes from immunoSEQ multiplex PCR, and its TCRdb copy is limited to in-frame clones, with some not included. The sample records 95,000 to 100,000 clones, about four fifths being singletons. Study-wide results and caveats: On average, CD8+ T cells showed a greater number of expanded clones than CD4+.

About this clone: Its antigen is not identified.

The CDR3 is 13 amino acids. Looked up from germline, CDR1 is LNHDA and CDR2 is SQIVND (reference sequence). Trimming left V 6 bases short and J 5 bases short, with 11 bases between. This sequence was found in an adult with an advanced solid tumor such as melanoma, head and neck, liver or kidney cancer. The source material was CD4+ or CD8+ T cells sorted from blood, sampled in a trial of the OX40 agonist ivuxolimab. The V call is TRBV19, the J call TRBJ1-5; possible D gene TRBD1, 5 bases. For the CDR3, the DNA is TGTGCCAGTAGCGGGACGGTAGATCAGCCCCAGCATTTT. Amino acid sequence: CASSGTVDQPQHF.